In this sample, the clone carrying this TCR beta chain turned up a few times. Repertoires were generated with immunoSEQ multiplex PCR, while TCRdb's copy carries only in-frame clones and drops some. The sample lists about 280,000 clones, roughly 90% seen once, with less than 1% in the top ten. These data are taken from a study of blood T cell repertoires in COVID-19. Study context: Acute and convalescent COVID-19 samples came from the United States, Italy and Spain.

Trimming cost V 4 bases and J 1 base, with 5 bases left between them. CDR1 and CDR2 (germline): LGHDT, YNNKEL (reference sequence). The CDR3 is made up of 13 amino acids. The chain is built from TRBV3-1 (or the pseudogene TRBV3-2) and TRBJ1-5; D possibly corresponds to TRBD1 (5 bases). Specimen: peripheral blood. The TCR was taken from a woman aged 40 to 50 who had recovered from COVID-19. The CDR3 here is CASSPGSNQPQHF. For the CDR3, the DNA is TGTGCCAGCAGCCCAGGGAGCAATCAGCCCCAGCATTTT.